The 12 T cell receptor beta chains given below trace back to one sample, sequenced in a study of PD-L1 blockade in urothelial cancer. Measured with immunoSEQ multiplex PCR; TCRdb has only the in-frame clones, and not every one. The sample lists around 66,000 clones, almost 90% occurring once. Time point described: peripheral blood 6 weeks after treatment start. Sequencing was performed on PBMCs, taken around atezolizumab (anti-PD-L1) treatment. Receptor source: a man in his sixties with urothelial cancer.

The rearrangement links TRBV6-5 to TRBJ1-3; D uncertain. Trimming cost V 5 bases and J 4 bases, with 9 bases left between them. There are 13 residues in the CDR3. The germline gives CDR1 MNHEY, CDR2 SVGAGI. CDR3 in amino acids: CASSTRGGNTIYF. CDR3 coding DNA: TGTGCCAGCAGTACGAGAGGAGGAAACACCATATATTTT.

This chain uses TRBV4-1 with TRBJ1-1, with TRBD1 matching over 9 bases. The length of the CDR3 is 15 residues. Losses at the gene ends were 3 bases for V and 5 bases for J; bases not matched to a gene: 7. CDR1 and CDR2 from the germline V gene are MGHRA and YSYEKL. CDR3 in amino acids: CASSQNRGRLTEAFF. CDR3 sequence (DNA): TGCGCCAGCAGCCAGAACAGGGGGCGGTTAACTGAAGCTTTCTTT.

The chain recombines TRBV7-8 with TRBJ1-2; D might be TRBD1 (5 bases). The CDR3 totals 14 residues. Trimming left V 5 bases short and J 7 bases short, with 17 bases between. Germline V gene data show CDR1 as SGHVS and CDR2 as FQNEAQ. DNA of the CDR3: TGTGCCAGCAGCCCGTCGGGGGGTTTCGGTGGCTACACCTTC. Encoded protein: CASSPSGGFGGYTF. The full variable domain, rest sourced from reference TRBV7-8 and TRBJ1-2, is GAGVSQSPRYKVAKRGQDVALRCDPISGHVSLFWYQQALGQGPEFLTYFQNEAQLDKSGLPSDRFFAERPEGSVSTLKIQRTQQEDSAVYLCASSPSGGFGGYTFGSGTRLTVV.

This clone was seen a single time. The rearrangement links TRBV28 to TRBJ2-7, with 7 bases identical to TRBD2. The CDR3 is 13 residues long. Germline CDR1 MDHEN, CDR2 SYDVKM. Germline trimming cut 5 bases from V and 5 bases from J; bases unmatched to any gene: 6. This chain's CDR3 is CASSPLGTNEQYF. CDR3 in DNA: TGTGCCAGCAGTCCCCTGGGGACTAACGAGCAGTACTTC.

The chain couples TRBV2 to TRBJ1-6, with D possibly being TRBD1 (5 bases). CDR3 length: 12 residues. V lost 7 bases and J 7 bases, leaving 8 bases between the germline ends. Germline CDR1 is SNHLY and CDR2 is FYNNEI. The CDR3 sequence is CASNRQNSPLHF. CDR3 DNA: TGTGCCAGCAACCGACAGAATTCACCCCTCCACTTT.

The V and J genes are TRBV2 and TRBJ2-7; D is perhaps TRBD1 (6 bases). Germline V gene data show CDR1 as SNHLY and CDR2 as FYNNEI. The length of the CDR3 is 12 residues. Trimming stripped 8 bases from V and 1 base from J, with 9 bases between. CDR3 amino acids: CASGQGSYEQYF. CDR3 coding DNA: TGTGCCAGCGGTCAGGGGTCCTACGAGCAGTACTTC.

The chain combines TRBV7-8 with TRBJ2-5, with 8 bases lining up with TRBD2. Per germline, CDR1 SGHVS and CDR2 FQNEAQ. The CDR3 has 16 residues. V trimming: 0 bases; J trimming: 0 bases; junction bases outside the gene matches: 3. CDR3 nucleotide sequence: TGTGCCAGCAGCTTAGCGCACGGGAGGGACCAAGAGACCCAGTACTTC. Its protein is CASSLAHGRDQETQYF.

V gene TRBV5-6 combines with J gene TRBJ2-3, with 8 bases lining up with TRBD2. This CDR3 spans 16 amino acids. Trimming cost V 3 bases and J 0 bases; bases outside gene matches: 6. CDR1 and CDR2 (germline): SGHDT, YYEEEE. The CDR3 bases are TGTGCCAGCAGCTCTCCGGGACTAGGGAGCACAGATACGCAGTATTTT. This sequence encodes CASSSPGLGSTDTQYF.

This sequence joins TRBV4-1 and TRBJ2-7, with TRBD1 matching over 7 bases. This CDR3 is built from 14 residues. Trimming cost V 1 base and J 5 bases; bases outside gene matches: 5. The V gene's germline CDR1 is MGHRA and CDR2 YSYEKL. CDR3 nucleotides: TGCGCCAGCAGCCAAGGACAGGGTGGTGACGAGCAGTACTTC. It encodes CASSQGQGGDEQYF.

The chain recombines TRBV4-3 with TRBJ2-2; unclear D gene. The CDR3 spans 16 residues. Between the trimmed V and J ends, which lost 1 base and 3 bases, there was a span of 12 bases. CDR1 LGHNA and CDR2 YSLEER come from the germline V gene. The DNA of the CDR3 is TGCGCCAGCAGCCAAGTTCTGATCCCGGACACCGGGGAGCTGTTTTTT. Its translation is CASSQVLIPDTGELFF.

The chain carries TRBV7-3 and TRBJ1-1; no clear D. V dropped 3 bases and J dropped 0 bases, with 5 bases sitting between them. Germline values: CDR1 SGHTA, CDR2 FQGTGA. This CDR3 has 13 amino acids. The CDR3 loop reads CASSFELNTEAFF. CDR3 DNA: TGTGCCAGCAGCTTTGAGTTGAACACTGAAGCTTTCTTT.

The chain is built from TRBV27 and TRBJ2-6; 12 nucleotides match TRBD1. The CDR3 loop spans 17 amino acids. Germline loops: CDR1 MNHEY, CDR2 SMNVEV (reference sequence). J lost 1 base, V lost 6 bases, and 4 bases had no gene match. The CDR3 here is CASRPGQGASGANVLTF. In nucleotides, the CDR3 is TGTGCCAGCAGGCCGGGACAGGGGGCGTCTGGGGCCAACGTCCTGACTTTC.